This entry is about one T cell receptor beta chain. Germline V gene sequence: CDR1 KGHSH, CDR2 LQKENI. This CDR3 is built from 11 residues. The V and J ends lost 5 bases and 4 bases respectively, with 5 bases between them. Original handling: Estimated nucleated cell counts came from reference gene primer amplification. Clones were sequenced by immunoSEQ multiplex PCR, and TCRdb holds only the in-frame ones, with some missing. D and trimming come from the DNA, and the V and J calls and clone size come from that table. The sample yields 200,000 to 250,000 clones, roughly 83% seen once. Seattle-derived patients entered the study during active infection and were followed longitudinally. These data are taken from a study of blood T cell repertoires in COVID-19. Whole-study context: The United States, Italy and Spain provided the acute and convalescent COVID-19 samples. The analysed material was cDNA or gDNA that came from T cells, B-cell-depleted T cells, or PBMCs.

The sequence came from a woman over 75 with COVID-19, enrolled during active disease. This chain joins TRBV18 and TRBJ1-2, with D unclear. Source material: peripheral blood. The CDR3 region has the DNA TGTGCCAGCTCAAACGGCTATGGCTACACCTTC. Protein: CASSNGYGYTF.